A single sample gave rise to the 17 T cell receptor beta chains below, sequenced in a study of cytomegalovirus exposure and HLA in healthy donors. It was with 60 Vbeta and 13 Jbeta primers that the PCR ran. Here immunoSEQ multiplex PCR was the method, and the copy in TCRdb shows in-frame clones only, minus some. The sample holds approximately 150,000 clones, 88% seen once. Sequencing input: PBMCs. Receptors were obtained from a woman between 35 and 50 years old in good health and CMV-seronegative.

This chain joins TRBV7-8 and TRBJ2-1, with 13 bases aligning to TRBD2. There are 16 residues in the CDR3. CDR1 is SGHVS and CDR2 is FQNEAQ in the germline V gene. The V and J ends lost 5 bases and 4 bases, in that order; junction bases with no gene match: 5. CDR3 protein: CASSPRTSGSYNEQFF. CDR3 in DNA: TGTGCCAGCAGCCCCCGGACTAGCGGGAGTTACAATGAGCAGTTCTTC.

The rearrangement joins TRBV2 to TRBJ1-3, with 8 bases matching TRBD1. Per germline, CDR1 SNHLY and CDR2 FYNNEI. The V and J ends lost 6 bases and 4 bases, in that order; junction bases with no gene match: 8. This CDR3 is built from 15 residues. In DNA form, the CDR3 reads TGTGCCAGCAGCGAACCCCAGGGGGCGGGAAACACCATATATTTT. Translation: CASSEPQGAGNTIYF.

The chain has TRBV7-8 and TRBJ2-5; 12 bases fit TRBD2. This CDR3 region has 16 residues. Unmatched junction bases numbered 3, after V lost 0 bases and J lost 4 bases. CDR1 and CDR2 (germline): SGHVS, FQNEAQ. CDR3 sequence reads: CASSLASSGRAETQYF. CDR3 nucleotide sequence: TGTGCCAGCAGCTTAGCGTCTAGCGGGAGGGCAGAGACCCAGTACTTC.

This clone was picked up one time. The chain employs TRBV6-1 and TRBJ2-7; TRBD1 agrees at 10 bases. Trimming took 5 bases from V and 5 from J; bases not matched to a gene: 9. CDR3 length: 15 amino acids. The V gene's germline CDR1 is MNHNS and CDR2 SASEGT. The CDR3 here is CASSTLGTGVDEQYF. The CDR3 nucleotides are TGTGCCAGCAGTACCCTGGGGACAGGGGTCGACGAGCAGTACTTC.

The CDR3 DNA reads TGTGCCAGCAGTGACCGACAGGGGTACTACGAGCAGTACTTC. It is translated as CASSDRQGYYEQYF. The chain joins TRBV6-5 to TRBJ2-7; 8 nucleotides line up with TRBD1. This CDR3 region has 14 residues. CDR1 and CDR2 (germline): MNHEY, SVGAGI. The J segment lost 3 bases and the V segment lost 5 bases, leaving 6 bases of the junction unmatched.

This chain links TRBV6-1 with TRBJ1-4, with TRBD1 as a possible D gene (6 bases). Germline V lookup: CDR1 MNHNS, CDR2 SASEGT. This CDR3 comprises 13 residues. Trimming removed 8 bases from V and 5 bases from J, with 12 bases in between. CDR3 sequence reads: CASGGGENEKLFF. CDR3 nucleotide sequence: TGTGCCAGCGGTGGGGGCGAAAATGAAAAACTGTTTTTT.

This clone has just one count. The V gene is TRBV5-5, the J gene TRBJ2-7; D may be TRBD2 (6 bases). Trimming took 5 bases from V and 0 from J, leaving 18 bases between them. This CDR3 has 16 residues. Germline CDR1 SGHKS, CDR2 YYEKEE (reference sequence). CDR3 residues: CASRKGGTPFSYEQYF. The CDR3 coding sequence is TGTGCCAGCAGAAAGGGCGGGACCCCTTTCTCCTACGAGCAGTACTTC. The full variable domain, in which reference TRBV5-5 and TRBJ2-7 provide the parts outside the CDR3, is DAGVTQSPTHLIKTRGQQVTLRCSPISGHKSVSWYQQVLGQGPQFIFQYYEKEERGRGNFPDRFSARQFPNYSSELNVNALLLGDSALYLCASRKGGTPFSYEQYFGPGTRLTVT.

The chain carries TRBV7-2 and TRBJ2-2; the match to TRBD2 covers 9 bases. The CDR3 covers 15 residues. The J segment lost 7 bases and the V segment lost 2 bases, leaving 5 bases of the junction unmatched. Germline loops: CDR1 SGHTA, CDR2 FQGNSA. The CDR3 reads CASSLIAGANGELFF. Written as DNA, the CDR3 is TGTGCCAGCAGCTTAATAGCGGGAGCGAACGGGGAGCTGTTTTTT.

This chain connects TRBV11-2 to TRBJ2-2, with 10 bases that match TRBD2. In germline, CDR1 is SGHAT, CDR2 FQNNGV. This CDR3 is built from 16 residues. Losses at the gene ends were 5 bases for V and 5 bases for J; bases not matched to a gene: 8. CDR3 in DNA: TGTGCCAGCAGCACTAGCGGGACTCAAGGGACCGGGGAGCTGTTTTTT. As protein: CASSTSGTQGTGELFF.

The chain employs TRBV15 and TRBJ2-7, with 7 positions matching TRBD1. The CDR3 runs to 16 residues. Germline CDR1 reads LNHNV; CDR2 reads YYDKDF (reference sequence). The V and J ends lost 0 bases and 0 bases, in that order; junction bases with no gene match: 5. The CDR3 protein is CATSRDPTGVSYEQYF. The CDR3 DNA follows: TGTGCCACCAGCAGAGACCCAACAGGGGTCTCCTACGAGCAGTACTTC.

The chain is built from TRBV5-5 and TRBJ2-7; D not certain. Deletions cut 2 bases from V and 0 bases from J, with 6 bases between. CDR3 length equals 13 residues. Germline CDR1 and CDR2: SGHKS and YYEKEE (reference sequence). The CDR3 sequence: CASSFQASYEQYF. As DNA, the CDR3 is TGTGCCAGCAGCTTTCAGGCCTCCTACGAGCAGTACTTC.

This chain connects TRBV13 to TRBJ1-3; no clear D. CDR1 is PRHDT, CDR2 FYEKMQ, per germline (reference sequence). Trimming pared 3 bases from V and 2 bases from J, leaving 8 bases between. The CDR3 has 14 amino acids. CDR3 amino acids: CASSFNIAGNTIYF. DNA of the CDR3: TGTGCCAGCAGCTTTAACATCGCTGGAAACACCATATATTTT.

This sequence joins TRBV9 and TRBJ2-2; 10 bases fit TRBD2. The CDR3 extends over 14 amino acids. The germline V gene encodes CDR1 SGDLS and CDR2 YYNGEE. The V segment lost 6 bases and the J segment 4 bases; nucleotides outside the gene matches: 3. This chain's CDR3 is CASTSGRITGELFF. Here the CDR3 DNA reads TGTGCCAGCACTAGCGGGAGAATCACCGGGGAGCTGTTTTTT.

The V and J genes are TRBV2 and TRBJ1-5; tentative D call: TRBD1 (5 bases). CDR3 length: 14 amino acids. V was pared by 3 bases and J by 3 bases, with 9 bases between. In germline, CDR1 is SNHLY, CDR2 FYNNEI. This CDR3 reads CASSDRTINQPQHF. The CDR3 DNA reads as TGTGCCAGCAGTGACAGGACAATCAATCAGCCCCAGCATTTT.

The genes are TRBV5-5 and TRBJ2-7; TRBD1 matches at 7 bases. Per germline, CDR1 SGHKS and CDR2 YYEKEE (reference sequence). V lost 3 bases, J lost 6 bases, and 6 bases stayed unmatched. The CDR3 sequence is 13 residues long. CDR3 sequence: CASSWDSPAEQYF. CDR3 DNA sequence: TGTGCCAGCAGCTGGGACAGCCCAGCCGAGCAGTACTTC.

This clone has a handful of counts. The chain carries TRBV6-5 and TRBJ2-3, with TRBD2 identical over 7 bases. From germline, CDR1 is MNHEY and CDR2 SVGAGI. The CDR3 length is 14 residues. With 6 bases clipped from V and 5 bases from J, the junction kept 8 bases outside the gene matches. The CDR3 nucleotides read TGTGCCAGCAGGGGGAGACTAGCAGGAGATACGCAGTATTTT. As protein: CASRGRLAGDTQYF.

The rearrangement links TRBV9 to TRBJ2-7, with D maybe TRBD1 (5 bases). The germline V gene has CDR1 SGDLS and CDR2 YYNGEE. The CDR3 is made up of 13 amino acids. V was trimmed by 0 bases and J by 3 bases, leaving 7 bases between them. CDR3 bases: TGTGCCAGCAGCGTAGGACAGCACTACGAGCAGTACTTC. This translates into CASSVGQHYEQYF.